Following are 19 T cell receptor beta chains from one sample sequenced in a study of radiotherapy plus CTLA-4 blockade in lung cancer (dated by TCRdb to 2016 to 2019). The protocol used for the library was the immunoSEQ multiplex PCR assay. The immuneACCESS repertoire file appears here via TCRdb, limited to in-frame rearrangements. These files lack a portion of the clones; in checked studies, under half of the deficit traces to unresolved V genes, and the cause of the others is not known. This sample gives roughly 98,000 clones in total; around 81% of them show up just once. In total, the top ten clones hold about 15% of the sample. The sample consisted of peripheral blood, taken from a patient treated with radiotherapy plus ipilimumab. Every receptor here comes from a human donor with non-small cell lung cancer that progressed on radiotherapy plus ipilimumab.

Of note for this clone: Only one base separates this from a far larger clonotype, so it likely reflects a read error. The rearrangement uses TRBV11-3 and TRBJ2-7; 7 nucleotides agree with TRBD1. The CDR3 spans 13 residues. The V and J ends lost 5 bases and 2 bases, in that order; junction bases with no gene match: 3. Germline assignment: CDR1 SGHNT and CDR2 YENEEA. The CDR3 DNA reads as TGTGCCAGCAGCCACGGACAGGCCTACGAGCAGTACTTC. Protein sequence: CASSHGQAYEQYF. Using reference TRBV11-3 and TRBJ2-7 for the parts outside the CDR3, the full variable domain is EAGVVQSPRYKIIEKKQPVAFWCNPISGHNTLYWYLQNLGQGPELLIRYENEEAVDDSQLPKDRFSAERLKGVDSTLKIQPAELGDSAVYLCASSHGQAYEQYFGPGTRLTVT.

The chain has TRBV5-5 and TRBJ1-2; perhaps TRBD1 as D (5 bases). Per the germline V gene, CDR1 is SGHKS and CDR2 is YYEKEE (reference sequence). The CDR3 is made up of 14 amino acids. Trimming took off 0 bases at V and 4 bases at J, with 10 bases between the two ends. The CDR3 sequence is CASSLGHGAYGYTF. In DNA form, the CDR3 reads TGTGCCAGCAGCTTGGGTCACGGGGCCTATGGCTACACCTTC.

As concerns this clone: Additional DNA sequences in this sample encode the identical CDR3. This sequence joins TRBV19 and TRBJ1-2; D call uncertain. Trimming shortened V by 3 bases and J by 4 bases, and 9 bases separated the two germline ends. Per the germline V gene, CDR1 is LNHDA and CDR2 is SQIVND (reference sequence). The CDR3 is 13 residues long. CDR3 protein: CASSIGRGYGYTF. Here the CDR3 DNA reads TGTGCCAGTAGTATCGGGAGAGGCTATGGCTACACCTTC. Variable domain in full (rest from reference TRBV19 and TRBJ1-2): DGGITQSPKYLFRKEGQNVTLSCEQNLNHDAMYWYRQDPGQGLRLIYYSQIVNDFQKGDIAEGYSVSREKKESFPLTVTSAQKNPTAFYLCASSIGRGYGYTFGSGTRLTVV.

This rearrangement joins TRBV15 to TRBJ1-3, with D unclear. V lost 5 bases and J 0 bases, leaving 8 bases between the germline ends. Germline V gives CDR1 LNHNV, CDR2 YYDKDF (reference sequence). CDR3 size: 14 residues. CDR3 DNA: TGTGCCACCAGCGGGCCGAACTCTGGAAACACCATATATTTT. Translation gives CATSGPNSGNTIYF.

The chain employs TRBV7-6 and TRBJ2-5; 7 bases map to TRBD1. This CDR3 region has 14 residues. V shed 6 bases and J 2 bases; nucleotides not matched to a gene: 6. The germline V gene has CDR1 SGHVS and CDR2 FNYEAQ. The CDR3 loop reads CASSNPRGQETQYF. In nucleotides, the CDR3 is TGTGCCAGCAGTAACCCCAGGGGGCAAGAGACCCAGTACTTC.

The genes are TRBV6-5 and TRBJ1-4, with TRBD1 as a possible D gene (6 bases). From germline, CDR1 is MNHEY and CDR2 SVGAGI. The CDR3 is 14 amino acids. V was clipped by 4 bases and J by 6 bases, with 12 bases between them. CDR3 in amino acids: CASSSSKGDEKLFF. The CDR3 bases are TGTGCCAGCAGTTCCTCCAAGGGGGATGAAAAACTGTTTTTT.

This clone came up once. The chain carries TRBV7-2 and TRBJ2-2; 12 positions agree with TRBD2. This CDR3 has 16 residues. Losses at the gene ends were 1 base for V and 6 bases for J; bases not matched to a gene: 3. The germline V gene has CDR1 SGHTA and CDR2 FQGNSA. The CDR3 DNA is TGTGCCAGCAGCTTAGGAGCTAGCGGGGGGGCCGGGGAGCTGTTTTTT. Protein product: CASSLGASGGAGELFF.

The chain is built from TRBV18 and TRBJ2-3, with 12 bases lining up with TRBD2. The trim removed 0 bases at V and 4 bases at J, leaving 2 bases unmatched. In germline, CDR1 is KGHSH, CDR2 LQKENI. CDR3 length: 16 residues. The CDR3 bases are TGTGCCAGCTCACCACCTCGGACTAGCGGGGCAGATACGCAGTATTTT. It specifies CASSPPRTSGADTQYF.

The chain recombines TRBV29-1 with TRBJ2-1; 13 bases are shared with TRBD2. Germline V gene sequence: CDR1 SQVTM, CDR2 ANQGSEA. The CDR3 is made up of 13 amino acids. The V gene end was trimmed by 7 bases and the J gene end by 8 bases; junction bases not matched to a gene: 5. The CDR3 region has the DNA TGCAGCGAAGGACTAGCGGGGGCCCATGAGCAGTTCTTC. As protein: CSEGLAGAHEQFF.

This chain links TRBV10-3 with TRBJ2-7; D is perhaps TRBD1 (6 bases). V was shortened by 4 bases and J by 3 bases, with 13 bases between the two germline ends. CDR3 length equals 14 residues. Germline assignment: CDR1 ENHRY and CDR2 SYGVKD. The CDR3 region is CAISGGQNGYEQYF. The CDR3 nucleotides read TGTGCCATCAGTGGGGGGCAAAATGGCTACGAGCAGTACTTC.

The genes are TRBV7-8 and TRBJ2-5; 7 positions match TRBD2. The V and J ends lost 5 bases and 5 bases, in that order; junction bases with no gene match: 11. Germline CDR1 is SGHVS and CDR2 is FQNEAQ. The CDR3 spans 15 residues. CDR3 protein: CASSPTGTNTETQYF. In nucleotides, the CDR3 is TGTGCCAGCAGCCCAACCGGGACTAACACGGAGACCCAGTACTTC.

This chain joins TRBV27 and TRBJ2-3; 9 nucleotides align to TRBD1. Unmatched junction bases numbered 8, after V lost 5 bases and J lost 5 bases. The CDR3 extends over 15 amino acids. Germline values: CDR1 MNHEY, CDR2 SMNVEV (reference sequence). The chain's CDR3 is CASSGGQGFVDTQYF. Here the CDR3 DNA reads TGTGCCAGCAGTGGGGGACAGGGTTTCGTAGATACGCAGTATTTT.

CDR3 residues: CASSPPGTSGRETQYF. DNA for the CDR3: TGTGCCAGCAGCCCTCCGGGGACTAGCGGGAGGGAGACCCAGTACTTC. The gene calls are TRBV5-4 and TRBJ2-5, with 15 positions matching TRBD2. The V and J ends lost 4 bases and 5 bases, in that order; junction bases with no gene match: 6. Germline CDR1 is SGHNT and CDR2 is YYREEE (reference sequence). The CDR3 covers 16 residues.

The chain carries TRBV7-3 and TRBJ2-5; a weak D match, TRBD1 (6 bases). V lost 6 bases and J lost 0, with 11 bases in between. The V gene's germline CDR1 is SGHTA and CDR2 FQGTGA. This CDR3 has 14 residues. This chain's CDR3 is CASSPGQNQETQYF. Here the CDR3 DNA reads TGTGCCAGCAGTCCTGGACAGAACCAAGAGACCCAGTACTTC.

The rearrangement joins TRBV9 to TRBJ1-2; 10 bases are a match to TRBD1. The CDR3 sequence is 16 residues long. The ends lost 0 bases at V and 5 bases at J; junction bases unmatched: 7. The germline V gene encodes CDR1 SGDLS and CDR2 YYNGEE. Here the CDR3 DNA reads TGTGCCAGCAGCGTAGACGGGACAGGGGCGGGGTATGGCTACACCTTC. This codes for CASSVDGTGAGYGYTF.

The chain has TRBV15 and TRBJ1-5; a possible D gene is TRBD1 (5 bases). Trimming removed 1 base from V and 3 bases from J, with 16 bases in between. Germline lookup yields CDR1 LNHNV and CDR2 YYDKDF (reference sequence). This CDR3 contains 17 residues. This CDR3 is CATSRGGLAALNQPQHF. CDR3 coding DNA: TGTGCCACCAGCAGAGGGGGACTAGCTGCACTCAATCAGCCCCAGCATTTT.

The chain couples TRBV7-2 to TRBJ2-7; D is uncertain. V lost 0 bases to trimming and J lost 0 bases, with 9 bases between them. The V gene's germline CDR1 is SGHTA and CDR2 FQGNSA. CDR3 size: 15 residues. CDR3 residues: CASSLAPGSSYEQYF. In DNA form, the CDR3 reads TGTGCCAGCAGCTTAGCGCCGGGTAGCTCCTACGAGCAGTACTTC.

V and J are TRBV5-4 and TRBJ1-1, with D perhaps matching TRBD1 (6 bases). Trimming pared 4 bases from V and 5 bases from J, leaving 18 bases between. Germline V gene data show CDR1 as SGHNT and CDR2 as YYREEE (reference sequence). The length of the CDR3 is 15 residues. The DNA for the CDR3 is TGTGCCAGCAGCCGCGAACAGGGAGGTAAGACTGAAGCTTTCTTT. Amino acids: CASSREQGGKTEAFF.

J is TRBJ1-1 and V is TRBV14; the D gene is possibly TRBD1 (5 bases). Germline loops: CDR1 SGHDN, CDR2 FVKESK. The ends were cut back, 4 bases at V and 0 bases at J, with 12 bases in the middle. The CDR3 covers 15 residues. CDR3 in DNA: TGTGCCAGCAGCCGCGGGGGGTCCATGAACACTGAAGCTTTCTTT. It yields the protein CASSRGGSMNTEAFF.